What follows are 27 T cell receptor beta chains derived from one specimen sequenced in a study of blood T cell repertoires in COVID-19. Produced via immunoSEQ multiplex PCR; TCRdb's table is partial and in-frame only. This sample yields a few hundred thousand clones, of which 80% to 90% are seen a single time; about 2% belongs to the top ten. The sample taken for sequencing was peripheral blood. These TCRs come from a woman in her forties or fifties with acute or convalescent COVID-19.

This chain joins TRBV9 and TRBJ1-1, with D perhaps matching TRBD1 (5 bases). V dropped 0 bases and J dropped 4 bases, with 10 bases sitting between them. The CDR3 extends over 14 amino acids. The germline V gene has CDR1 SGDLS and CDR2 YYNGEE. The CDR3 sequence: CASSVARAGTEAFF. CDR3 nucleotide sequence: TGTGCCAGCAGCGTAGCCAGGGCTGGCACTGAAGCTTTCTTT.

This chain joins TRBV5-6 and TRBJ2-5, with D hard to call. The CDR3 consists of 14 residues. V lost 4 bases, J lost 4 bases, and 14 bases lay in between. Germline V gene data show CDR1 as SGHDT and CDR2 as YYEEEE. The CDR3 DNA is TGTGCCAGCAGCGCAACCCAGGAAGGAGAGACCCAGTACTTC. Encoded protein: CASSATQEGETQYF.

The J gene is TRBJ1-1, the V gene TRBV24-1; D gene unclear. Germline loops: CDR1 KGHDR, CDR2 SFDVKD. This CDR3 contains 13 residues. V dropped 4 bases and J dropped 2 bases, with 7 bases sitting between them. The CDR3 protein is CATSDRHNTEAFF. The CDR3 bases are TGTGCCACCAGTGACCGACATAACACTGAAGCTTTCTTT.

The chain recombines TRBV19 with TRBJ1-1; D is uncertain. V was shortened by 8 bases and J by 7 bases, with 8 bases between the two germline ends. Germline assignment: CDR1 LNHDA and CDR2 SQIVND (reference sequence). The CDR3 is 10 amino acids. For the CDR3, the DNA is TGTGCCAGTGCGGATCTTGAAGCTTTCTTT. Residues: CASADLEAFF.

This chain joins TRBV19 and TRBJ2-5; 7 bases match TRBD2. Germline lookup yields CDR1 LNHDA and CDR2 SQIVND (reference sequence). The CDR3 runs 14 residues. V lost 5 bases, J lost 2 bases, and 5 bases stayed unmatched. CDR3 loop: CASSQWGGQETQYF. CDR3 nucleotides: TGTGCCAGTAGTCAGTGGGGGGGACAAGAGACCCAGTACTTC. Looking up the rest from reference TRBV19 and TRBJ2-5 gives the full variable domain: DGGITQSPKYLFRKEGQNVTLSCEQNLNHDAMYWYRQDPGQGLRLIYYSQIVNDFQKGDIAEGYSVSREKKESFPLTVTSAQKNPTAFYLCASSQWGGQETQYFGPGTRLLVL.

Only one count was recorded for this clone. This chain links TRBV27 with TRBJ2-7; TRBD1 is a possible D gene (6 bases). The CDR3 length is 15 residues. Germline lookup yields CDR1 MNHEY and CDR2 SMNVEV (reference sequence). Trimming removed 4 bases at V and 2 bases at J, with 15 bases between. DNA for the CDR3: TGTGCCAGCAGTTCCTCCGGGACACCTACCTACGAGCAGTACTTC. Its translation is CASSSSGTPTYEQYF.

The chain has TRBV14 and TRBJ1-2; no reliable D call. V lost 4 bases and J lost 1, with 7 bases in between. The V gene's germline CDR1 is SGHDN and CDR2 FVKESK. The CDR3 runs to 13 residues. The CDR3 here is CASSLQHNYGYTF. Written as DNA, the CDR3 is TGTGCCAGCAGCCTACAGCATAACTATGGCTACACCTTC.

The rearrangement uses TRBV24-1 and TRBJ2-1, with D tentatively TRBD1 (5 bases). The CDR3 runs 16 residues. Between the trimmed V and J ends, which lost 7 bases and 0 bases, there was a span of 15 bases. Germline CDR1 and CDR2: KGHDR and SFDVKD. The CDR3 loop is CATRTTGPSSYNEQFF. CDR3 DNA: TGTGCCACCAGGACCACAGGACCTAGCTCCTACAATGAGCAGTTCTTC.

In this sample, this clone turned up once. The rearrangement links TRBV6-5 to TRBJ1-1; TRBD1 might be the D (6 bases). The V gene lost 8 bases and the J gene lost 4 bases, with 14 bases spanning the gap. Germline V gene sequence: CDR1 MNHEY, CDR2 SVGAGI. The CDR3 contains 13 residues. CDR3 region: CASLAGGGTEAFF. CDR3 in DNA: TGTGCCAGCTTAGCGGGAGGGGGCACTGAAGCTTTCTTT.

This chain joins TRBV6-5 and TRBJ1-3; D is possibly TRBD1 (5 bases). The CDR3 length is 15 residues. V lost 6 bases, J lost 4 bases, and 16 bases lay in between. Germline V gives CDR1 MNHEY, CDR2 SVGAGI. CDR3: CASSGHLRAGNTIYF. In DNA form, the CDR3 reads TGTGCCAGCAGCGGACATCTGAGAGCCGGAAACACCATATATTTT.

This clone was observed a single time. The rearrangement uses TRBV6-5 and TRBJ1-2; 8 positions match TRBD1. The CDR3 contains 14 residues. Looked up from germline, CDR1 is MNHEY and CDR2 is SVGAGI. J lost 8 bases, V lost 0 bases, and 5 bases had no gene match. Written as DNA, the CDR3 is TGTGCCAGCAGTTACTCGACAGGGGCAGGAGGCTACACCTTC. It is translated as CASSYSTGAGGYTF.

The chain combines TRBV5-6 with TRBJ2-5, with 8 nucleotides matching TRBD1. Trimming at V came to 0 bases and at J to 5 bases, leaving 9 bases not matched to a gene. This CDR3 region has 16 residues. Per germline, CDR1 SGHDT and CDR2 YYEEEE. Here the CDR3 DNA reads TGTGCCAGCAGCTTGGGGGGCAGGGGGCTGGGGGAGACCCAGTACTTC. Encoded protein: CASSLGGRGLGETQYF.

The chain carries TRBV29-1 and TRBJ1-1; perhaps TRBD1 as D (5 bases). CDR1 is SQVTM, CDR2 ANQGSEA, per germline. The CDR3 extends over 12 amino acids. V was clipped by 7 bases and J by 0 bases, with 9 bases between them. The CDR3 region has the DNA TGCAGCGGTGGCAGGGTGAACACTGAAGCTTTCTTT. Translating it yields CSGGRVNTEAFF.

In this sample, this clone turned up once. The chain uses TRBV9 and TRBJ1-2; 8 nucleotides agree with TRBD1. V lost 5 bases to trimming and J lost 4 bases; unmatched junction nucleotides: 10. This CDR3 has 15 amino acids. Germline V lookup: CDR1 SGDLS, CDR2 YYNGEE. The CDR3, as DNA: TGTGCCAGCAGGTCCCAGGGGGCCCATCTCTATGGCTACACCTTC. Translation: CASRSQGAHLYGYTF.

This clone was detected only once. The CDR3 nucleotides read TGCGCCAGCAGCCAAGATCGGACTAACTCCTACAATGAGCAGTTCTTC. Its protein product is CASSQDRTNSYNEQFF. The chain employs TRBV4-3 and TRBJ2-1; possible D gene TRBD2, 6 bases. V shed 0 bases and J shed 0 bases, with 9 bases lying between them. The length of the CDR3 is 16 residues. Germline V CDR1 and CDR2: LGHNA, YSLEER.

This clone came up a few times. V usage is TRBV7-3 and J usage is TRBJ1-6; D ambiguous. Between the trimmed V and J ends, which lost 1 base and 9 bases, there was a span of 13 bases. The germline V gene has CDR1 SGHTA and CDR2 FQGTGA. The CDR3 sequence is 15 residues long. The CDR3 sequence is CASSLSRQEGSPLHF. CDR3 sequence (DNA): TGTGCCAGCAGCTTAAGCCGGCAGGAGGGTTCACCCCTCCACTTT.

The rearrangement joins TRBV27 to TRBJ2-7, with 9 bases fitting TRBD1. The V gene end was trimmed by 6 bases and the J gene end by 2 bases; junction bases not matched to a gene: 20. The germline CDR1 and CDR2 sequences are MNHEY and SMNVEV (reference sequence). The CDR3 is 19 amino acids. CDR3 in DNA: TGTGCCAGCAGCTATGGGGACAGGGTAGCGGCTAGGATACCCTACGAGCAGTACTTC. This encodes CASSYGDRVAARIPYEQYF.

The chain combines TRBV30 with TRBJ2-7, with 12 nucleotides matching TRBD2. CDR3 length: 13 amino acids. J lost 6 bases, V lost 4 bases, and 4 bases had no gene match. Per the germline V gene, CDR1 is GTSNPN and CDR2 is SVGIG (reference sequence). CDR3 sequence reads: CAWMTSGSSEQYF. Here the CDR3 DNA reads TGTGCCTGGATGACTAGCGGGAGTTCCGAGCAGTACTTC.

The V and J genes are TRBV6-2 or TRBV6-3 and TRBJ2-1; 7 bases are a match to TRBD1. The J segment lost 9 bases and the V segment lost 5 bases, leaving 10 bases of the junction unmatched. The length of the CDR3 is 14 residues. Germline V CDR1 and CDR2: MNHEY, SVGEGT. In DNA, the CDR3 is TGTGCCAGCAGTCGTTCTGGGGGACAGTTTGAGCAGTTCTTC. Protein product: CASSRSGGQFEQFF.

This clone was observed a single time. This chain connects TRBV20-1 to TRBJ2-3, with D perhaps matching TRBD1 (7 bases). Germline V gene data show CDR1 as DFQATT and CDR2 as SNEGSKA (reference sequence). Trimming shortened V by 3 bases and J by 3 bases, and 13 bases separated the two germline ends. There are 14 residues in the CDR3. CDR3 amino acids: CSASFQGGTDTQYF. The CDR3 DNA reads as TGCAGTGCTAGTTTCCAGGGGGGAACAGATACGCAGTATTTT.

The chain links TRBV27 to TRBJ1-1; D is unresolved. Trimming took 4 bases from V and 4 from J, leaving 10 bases between them. This CDR3 spans 13 amino acids. Per germline, CDR1 MNHEY and CDR2 SMNVEV (reference sequence). The CDR3 DNA reads TGTGCCAGCAGTTCTCGGGGAGTCACTGAAGCTTTCTTT. It encodes CASSSRGVTEAFF.

This clone showed up just once. J is TRBJ2-2 and V is TRBV7-2; TRBD2 matches at 14 bases. V lost 5 bases and J lost 3; bases outside the gene matches: 8. Germline CDR1 SGHTA, CDR2 FQGNSA. This CDR3 is 18 amino acids long. This CDR3 reads CASSLLGLAGEDTGELFF. The CDR3 nucleotides are TGTGCCAGCAGCCTCCTGGGACTAGCGGGGGAAGACACCGGGGAGCTGTTTTTT.

The rearrangement joins TRBV30 to TRBJ1-2; 10 nucleotides match TRBD1. Germline trimming cut 3 bases from V and 6 bases from J; bases unmatched to any gene: 4. The CDR3 length is 13 residues. The germline CDR1 and CDR2 sequences are GTSNPN and SVGIG (reference sequence). CDR3 in amino acids: CAWRDRGRNGYTF. The DNA for the CDR3 is TGTGCCTGGAGGGACAGGGGGAGGAATGGCTACACCTTC.

V gene TRBV18 combines with J gene TRBJ1-2, with 8 bases fitting TRBD1. V dropped 3 bases and J dropped 4; count of bases not matched to a gene: 7. The CDR3 extends over 15 amino acids. CDR1 is KGHSH and CDR2 is LQKENI in the germline V gene. In DNA, the CDR3 is TGTGCCAGCTCACCGGGACAGGAAACCTTCTATGGCTACACCTTC. This encodes CASSPGQETFYGYTF.

This clone came up a few times. J is TRBJ1-5 and V is TRBV18; D might be TRBD1 (6 bases). The CDR3 is made up of 14 amino acids. CDR1 is KGHSH and CDR2 is LQKENI in the germline V gene. Between the trimmed V and J ends, which lost 2 bases and 5 bases, there was a span of 10 bases. CDR3 bases: TGTGCCAGCTCACCAAGACAGGCAGATCAGCCCCAGCATTTT. It specifies CASSPRQADQPQHF.

Written as DNA, the CDR3 is TGTGCCAGCAGTGAAGGGACACGGAAGAACACTGAAGCTTTCTTT. Translation: CASSEGTRKNTEAFF. J is TRBJ1-1 and V is TRBV25-1; possible D gene TRBD1, 6 bases. CDR1 and CDR2 from the germline V gene are MGHDK and SYGVNS. CDR3 length: 15 amino acids. V was trimmed by 2 bases and J by 1 base, leaving 11 bases between them.

The chain couples TRBV5-1 to TRBJ2-3, with 9 bases aligning to TRBD1. The CDR3 spans 15 residues. Germline loops: CDR1 SGHRS, CDR2 YFSETQ. With V trimmed by 2 bases and J by 3 bases, 4 bases remained unmatched. CDR3 nucleotide sequence: TGCGCCAGCAGCTTCGTCGGACAGGGGACAGATACGCAGTATTTT. It yields the protein CASSFVGQGTDTQYF.